The 2 T cell receptor beta chains below were found in one sample sequenced in a study of CD8 T cells in Susac syndrome. RNA in amounts of roughly 0.45 to 1 ug was reverse transcribed with random hexamers. TCRdb reprocessed the immunoSEQ multiplex PCR reads via MiXCR and lists one record per CDR3 protein. Among under 200,000 distinct CDR3 sequences, 85% to 95% were seen once, and the ten largest hold about 0.15%. Sequenced sample: CD8+ T cells from PBMCs. The receptor set was obtained from a human donor with multiple sclerosis.

This sequence joins TRBV15 and TRBJ2-5, with D perhaps matching TRBD2 (5 bases). This CDR3 contains 11 residues. V lost 3 bases to trimming and J lost 10 bases, with 9 bases between them. Germline V lookup: CDR1 LNHNV, CDR2 YYDKDF (reference sequence). The chain's CDR3 is CATSSTGNQYF. The CDR3 DNA is TGTGCCACCAGCAGTACGGGGAACCAGTACTTC. Full variable domain (remainder filled in from reference TRBV15 and TRBJ2-5): DAMVIQNPRYQVTQFGKPVTLSCSQTLNHNVMYWYQQKSSQAPKLLFHYYDKDFNNEADTPDNFQSRRPNTSFCFLDIRSPGLGDTAMYLCATSSTGNQYFGPGTRLLVL.

The chain recombines TRBV7-9 with TRBJ1-5; 7 bases fit TRBD1. The CDR3 loop spans 14 amino acids. Per the germline V gene, CDR1 is SEHNR and CDR2 is FQNEAQ (reference sequence). The trim removed 5 bases at V and 4 bases at J, leaving 5 bases unmatched. The chain's CDR3 is CASSPPGGNQPQHF. The CDR3 region has the DNA TGTGCCAGCAGCCCCCCAGGGGGTAATCAGCCCCAGCATTTT.